This T cell receptor (beta chain) originates from a study of cytomegalovirus exposure and HLA in healthy donors. Germline CDR1 and CDR2: GTSNPN and SVGIG (reference sequence). Trimming shortened V by 8 bases and J by 5 bases, and 9 bases separated the two germline ends. The CDR3 extends over 10 amino acids. The PCR had 60 Vbeta and 13 Jbeta primers. Assay: immunoSEQ multiplex PCR; the TCRdb copy retains only in-frame clones and omits some. The sample lists some 270,000 clones, about 80% occurring once. The TCR comes from a girl aged 2-10 years in good health and CMV-seronegative. The genes are TRBV30 and TRBJ2-5; perhaps TRBD2 as D (6 bases). The sample taken for sequencing was PBMCs. CDR3 in amino acids: CAAGRETQYF. DNA of the CDR3: TGTGCCGCGGGGAGGGAGACCCAGTACTTC.